The 15 T cell receptor beta chains presented below share a single source sample, sequenced in a study of blood T cells in healthy people across ages. For the second PCR, which ran for about 6 to 11 cycles, a sample-barcoded 5' primer and a J-beta primer mix were used. Using its own MiXCR run on the 5' RACE reads, TCRdb lists one record per CDR3 protein. The data show roughly 1,300,000 distinct CDR3 sequences, 55% to 75% seen once. Sequencing was carried out using blood. Source of these receptors: a man between 18 and 35 years old in good health.

This sequence joins TRBV4-1 and TRBJ2-2, with a tentative D call TRBD2 (5 bases). Trimming took 4 bases from V and 1 from J, leaving 13 bases between them. The CDR3 totals 16 residues. Germline loops: CDR1 MGHRA, CDR2 YSYEKL. This CDR3 is CASSPYVGKNTGELFF. The CDR3 DNA is TGCGCCAGCAGCCCCTACGTCGGGAAGAACACCGGGGAGCTGTTTTTT.

This clonotype was found a few times. The genes are TRBV7-2 and TRBJ2-7; D assignment may be TRBD1 or TRBD2 (5 bases each). The CDR3 sequence is 15 residues long. V was cut by 7 bases and J by 3 bases, with 19 bases left in between. Germline V lookup: CDR1 SGHTA, CDR2 FQGNSA. The CDR3: CASIPSGTRFYEQYF. CDR3 nucleotide sequence: TGTGCCAGCATCCCCTCCGGGACGAGATTCTACGAGCAGTACTTC.

The CDR3 DNA is TGCAGTGCTAGTCTAGCGGGAGGGCCCCACGAGCAGTACTTC. It specifies CSASLAGGPHEQYF. The chain recombines TRBV20-1 with TRBJ2-7; TRBD2 matches 12 bases. Germline V gene data show CDR1 as DFQATT and CDR2 as SNEGSKA (reference sequence). The V gene end was trimmed by 3 bases and the J gene end by 5 bases; junction bases not matched to a gene: 5. This CDR3 is 14 amino acids long.

The chain carries TRBV2 and TRBJ2-5; the D gene is possibly TRBD1 (6 bases). The end of the DNA is better explained by TRBJ2-7, so the J call may be wrong. Germline V lookup: CDR1 SNHLY, CDR2 FYNNEI. This CDR3 region has 13 residues. CDR3 sequence reads: CARRGIASYEQYF. The CDR3 bases are TGTGCCAGGAGGGGGATAGCGTCCTACGAGCAGTACTTC.

In its sample, this clonotype was seen many times. This chain connects TRBV3-1 to TRBJ2-7; the D gene is possibly TRBD1 (5 bases). V lost 2 bases and J 2 bases, leaving 7 bases between the germline ends. Per germline, CDR1 LGHDT and CDR2 YNNKEL (reference sequence). The CDR3 consists of 13 residues. CDR3 sequence (DNA): TGTGCCAGCAGCCAACGGACAACCTACGAGCAGTACTTC. Its translation: CASSQRTTYEQYF.

The V gene is TRBV30, the J gene TRBJ2-5; D gene uncertain. The J call may not be correct, given that the DNA end is closer to TRBJ2-7. This CDR3 contains 13 residues. Germline V CDR1 and CDR2: GTSNPN, SVGIG (reference sequence). In nucleotides, the CDR3 is TGTGCCTGGAGTGTAGCACAGAGTTACGAGCAGTACTTC. As protein: CAWSVAQSYEQYF.

The genes are TRBV20-1 and TRBJ2-7, with TRBD2 matching 9 bases. Germline V gene sequence: CDR1 DFQATT, CDR2 SNEGSKA (reference sequence). This CDR3 contains 18 residues. With V trimmed by 6 bases and J by 3 bases, 21 bases remained unmatched. CDR3: CSAKSPSGTPSPLYEQYF. For the CDR3, the DNA is TGCAGTGCAAAGAGTCCTAGCGGGACACCCTCACCTCTCTACGAGCAGTACTTC.

The chain is built from TRBV25-1 and TRBJ1-1; D unresolved. Germline lookup yields CDR1 MGHDK and CDR2 SYGVNS. The CDR3 consists of 14 residues. The V end lost 0 bases, the J end lost 5 bases, and 10 bases lay between the germline ends. DNA of the CDR3: TGTGCCAGCAGTGAATATGGGTCGGCAACTGAAGCTTTCTTT. Amino acids: CASSEYGSATEAFF.

The chain has TRBV5-1 and TRBJ1-4; D remains ambiguous. Trimming left V 0 bases short and J 7 bases short, with 10 bases between. CDR1 is SGHRS, CDR2 YFSETQ, per germline. CDR3 length: 14 amino acids. CDR3 residues: CASSLAEQSEKLFF. In nucleotides, the CDR3 is TGCGCCAGCAGCTTGGCGGAACAGAGTGAAAAACTGTTTTTT.

The CDR3 DNA is TGTGCCAGCAGTTCTGAGAGCACAGATACGCAGTATTTT. Translated: CASSSESTDTQYF. The gene calls are TRBV28 and TRBJ2-3; D uncertain. Trimming pared 4 bases from V and 0 bases from J, leaving 5 bases between. The CDR3 is 13 amino acids. Looked up from germline, CDR1 is MDHEN and CDR2 is SYDVKM.

The chain carries TRBV20-1 and TRBJ2-3; D unclear. The CDR3 runs to 10 residues. Germline V lookup: CDR1 DFQATT, CDR2 SNEGSKA (reference sequence). V was cut by 6 bases and J by 6 bases, with 7 bases left in between. CDR3 nucleotide sequence: TGCAGTGCCGATGGGGATACGCAGTATTTT. Its protein product is CSADGDTQYF.

This chain connects TRBV6-5 to TRBJ2-3, with TRBD1 matching over 7 bases. Germline CDR1 is MNHEY and CDR2 is SVGAGI. The CDR3 runs 13 residues. V was pared by 8 bases and J by 1 base, with 3 bases of the junction left unmatched. Here the CDR3 DNA reads TGTGCCAGCTGTCAGGGGGGCACAGATACGCAGTATTTT. As protein: CASCQGGTDTQYF.

The chain is built from TRBV20-1 and TRBJ1-1; TRBD1 is a possible D gene (5 bases). Germline CDR1 reads DFQATT; CDR2 reads SNEGSKA (reference sequence). The length of the CDR3 is 15 residues. V lost 7 bases and J 4 bases, leaving 22 bases between the germline ends. CDR3 in DNA: TGCAGTGTCGCCCTGACAAGGGACTTCGGCACTGAAGCTTTCTTT. This translates into CSVALTRDFGTEAFF.

The V and J genes are TRBV4-1 and TRBJ2-3, with a tentative D call TRBD1 (6 bases). Germline V lookup: CDR1 MGHRA, CDR2 YSYEKL. The CDR3 spans 12 residues. The V and J ends lost 1 base and 14 bases respectively, with 13 bases between them. The CDR3, as DNA: TGCGCCAGCAGCCAAGTAGGGGGTGAGGGGTATTTT. Protein product: CASSQVGGEGYF.

The chain carries TRBV10-3 and TRBJ2-4, with 8 nucleotides matching TRBD1. The DNA matches TRBJ2-7 better at its end, which makes the J call doubtful. The CDR3 is 14 amino acids. Germline V gene lookup returns CDR1 ENHRY and CDR2 SYGVKD. The CDR3 DNA reads as TGTGCCATCAGTGAGTCCAAGACAGGGGTCGAGCAGTACTTC. It is translated as CAISESKTGVEQYF.